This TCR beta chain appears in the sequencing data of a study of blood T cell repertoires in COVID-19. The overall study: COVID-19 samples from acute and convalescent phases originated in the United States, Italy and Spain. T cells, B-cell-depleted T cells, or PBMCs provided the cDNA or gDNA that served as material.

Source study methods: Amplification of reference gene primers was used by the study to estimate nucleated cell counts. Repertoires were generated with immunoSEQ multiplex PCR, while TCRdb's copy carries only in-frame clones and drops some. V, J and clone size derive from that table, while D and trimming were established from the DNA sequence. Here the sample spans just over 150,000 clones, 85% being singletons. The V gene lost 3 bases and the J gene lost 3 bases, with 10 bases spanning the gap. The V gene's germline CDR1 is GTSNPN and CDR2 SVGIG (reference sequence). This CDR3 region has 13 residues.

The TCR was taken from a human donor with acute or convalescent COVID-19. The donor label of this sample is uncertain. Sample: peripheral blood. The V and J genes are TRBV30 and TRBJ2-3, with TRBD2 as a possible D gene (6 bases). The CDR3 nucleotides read TGTGCCTGGAGCCGGGCGGGGACAGATACGCAGTATTTT. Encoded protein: CAWSRAGTDTQYF. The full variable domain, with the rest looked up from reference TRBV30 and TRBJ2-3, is SQTIHQWPATLVQPVGSPLSLECTVEGTSNPNLYWYRQAAGRGLQLLFYSVGIGQISSEVPQNLSASRPQDRQFILSSKKLLLSDSGFYLCAWSRAGTDTQYFGPGTRLTVL.